This T cell receptor (beta chain) was sequenced in a study of metastatic and nonmetastatic thyroid tumors. On the study more broadly: The study looked at repertoires side by side in blood and in tumor or nodule tissue from malignant and benign thyroid patients.

Thyroid surgery was preceded by no treatment in any patient. Worth noting for this clone: Its antigen is unknown.

Using MiXCR, TCRdb reanalyzed the PCR reads. Found here are approximately 35,000 clones, 33% of them singletons; the top ten hold 15% to 20%. CDR1 and CDR2 from the germline V gene are SGHRS and YFSETQ. V was clipped by 1 base and J by 5 bases, with 8 bases between them. CDR3 size: 13 residues. Study-wide results and limits: A significant increase in TCR beta diversity was reportedly seen in malignant thyroid tumors relative to benign nodules, in blood and tumor.

This clonotype was obtained from a female donor with papillary thyroid cancer or a benign thyroid nodule (not recorded which). Some clones in this sample may be carry-over from other donors' samples. The rearrangement joins TRBV5-1 to TRBJ2-3, with D unclear. The sample taken for sequencing was tumor tissue. The CDR3 protein is CASSLSGLDTQYF. The CDR3 bases are TGCGCCAGCAGCTTGAGTGGGCTAGATACGCAGTATTTT.